The 8 T cell receptor beta chains listed next were all sequenced from one sample in a study of blood T cells in healthy people across ages. A J-beta primer mix and a sample-barcoded 5' primer were used in a second PCR of roughly 7 to 12 cycles. TCRdb reprocessed the 5' RACE reads via MiXCR and lists one record per CDR3 protein. The sample has 550,000 to 750,000 distinct CDR3 sequences, 20% to 25% seen once; the top ten hold approximately 3.7%. Specimen: blood. The source of these receptors is a man aged 65 to 85 in good health.

The CDR3 sequence is CASSFGTSINEQFF. The CDR3 region has the DNA TGTGCCAGCAGTTTTGGGACTAGCATCAATGAGCAGTTCTTC. The genes are TRBV12-3 or TRBV12-4 and TRBJ2-5; 9 bases are a match to TRBD2. The closer fit of TRBJ2-1 to the DNA end suggests the J call may be wrong. The CDR3 contains 14 residues.

The CDR3 nucleotides read TGTGCCAGCAGCTCGGGTAGGGGGGCCCGCCAAGAGACCCAGTACTTC. Translating it yields CASSSGRGARQETQYF. This sequence joins TRBV11-1 and TRBJ2-5; either TRBD1 or TRBD2 may fit D (6 bases each). Between the trimmed V and J ends, which lost 4 bases and 1 base, there was a span of 16 bases. The CDR3 is made up of 16 amino acids. Germline V lookup: CDR1 SGHAT, CDR2 FQDESV (reference sequence).

The chain has TRBV4-3 and TRBJ2-5; 8 bases align to TRBD2. This CDR3 has 15 amino acids. CDR1 and CDR2 (germline): LGHNA, YSLEER. Losses at the gene ends were 1 base for V and 5 bases for J; bases not matched to a gene: 6. The CDR3 DNA reads as TGCGCCAGCAGCCAAGGGGTTAGCGGGACGGAGACCCAGTACTTC. This translates into CASSQGVSGTETQYF.

This clonotype was observed a few times. The rearrangement joins TRBV7-2 to TRBJ1-6; weak D call: TRBD1 (5 bases). The length of the CDR3 is 15 residues. Germline assignment: CDR1 SGHTA and CDR2 FQGNSA. Trimming took off 4 bases at V and 13 bases at J, with 20 bases between the two ends. CDR3 region: CASSSLARGRAPLHF. DNA for the CDR3: TGTGCCAGCAGCTCCCTCGCGCGGGGCCGCGCGCCCCTCCACTTT.

This clonotype was picked up a small number of times. The genes are TRBV7-9 and TRBJ2-1; TRBD2 matches at 10 bases. J gave up 3 bases and V 1 base, and 6 bases lay outside the gene matches. CDR3 length equals 17 residues. Germline lookup yields CDR1 SEHNR and CDR2 FQNEAQ (reference sequence). CDR3 protein: CASSLEPLAGDYNEQFF. CDR3 nucleotide sequence: TGTGCCAGCAGCTTAGAGCCCCTAGCGGGAGACTACAATGAGCAGTTCTTC.

This sequence joins TRBV5-5 and TRBJ1-5; the match to TRBD1 covers 10 bases. The V segment lost 2 bases and the J segment 5 bases; nucleotides outside the gene matches: 4. CDR1 SGHKS and CDR2 YYEKEE come from the germline V gene (reference sequence). This CDR3 is built from 15 residues. CDR3 residues: CASSFFGTGDQPQHF. The CDR3 bases are TGTGCCAGCAGCTTTTTTGGGACAGGGGATCAGCCCCAGCATTTT.

This clonotype was seen only a few times. The J gene is TRBJ2-1, the V gene TRBV4-1; perhaps TRBD2 as D (5 bases). V gave up 3 bases and J gave up 2 bases, with 17 bases separating them. Germline lookup yields CDR1 MGHRA and CDR2 YSYEKL. This CDR3 comprises 17 residues. The CDR3 loop reads CASSHPLGVATYNEQFF. CDR3 in DNA: TGCGCCAGCAGCCACCCCCTCGGGGTAGCAACCTACAATGAGCAGTTCTTC.

This clonotype was found a few times. V and J are TRBV7-9 and TRBJ1-2; 7 positions match TRBD1. CDR1 is SEHNR, CDR2 FQNEAQ, per germline (reference sequence). V lost 5 bases, J lost 3 bases, and 6 bases stayed unmatched. This CDR3 contains 14 residues. This CDR3 reads CASSARDSYYGYTF. CDR3 DNA: TGTGCCAGCAGCGCGAGGGACAGTTACTATGGCTACACCTTC.